Listed below are T cell receptor beta chains from one sample, sequenced in a study of radiation and T cells in renal cell carcinoma. Sequencing used immunoSEQ multiplex PCR; TCRdb keeps in-frame clones, though not all of them. The sample lists about 140,000 clones; 70% to 90% were seen once. The sequencing used blood, collected from a patient whose treatment included radiotherapy and nephrectomy. These receptors originate from a woman aged 45-65 years with renal cell carcinoma. The CDR3 runs from the conserved cysteine through the conserved F or W. Each record gives: clone size, J gene, V gene, CDR3 protein. Size tells how often a clone was seen (once, few, many) or the class of an expanded clone, and some rows leave it out.

abundance: -
j_gene: TRBJ1-2
v_gene: TRBV9
CDR3aa: CASSVAQGPYGYTF

abundance: -
j_gene: TRBJ2-1
v_gene: TRBV5-4
CDR3aa: CASSTGLAGGIYEQFF

abundance: -
j_gene: TRBJ1-2
v_gene: TRBV7-2
CDR3aa: CASSATENYGYTF

abundance: -
j_gene: TRBJ1-5
v_gene: TRBV15
CDR3aa: CATSRGGESNQPQHF

abundance: -
j_gene: TRBJ2-7
v_gene: TRBV5-6
CDR3aa: CASILLAGITYEQYF

abundance: -
j_gene: TRBJ1-2
v_gene: TRBV27
CDR3aa: CASRYNGDRGLTHYGYTF

abundance: -
j_gene: TRBJ1-1
v_gene: TRBV30
CDR3aa: CAWKTGAHTEAFF

abundance: once
j_gene: TRBJ2-3
v_gene: TRBV2
CDR3aa: CASREAEDTQYF

abundance: once
j_gene: TRBJ2-7
v_gene: TRBV2
CDR3aa: CASRGAVNSYEQYF

abundance: -
j_gene: TRBJ1-3
v_gene: TRBV6-6
CDR3aa: CASHSGPGNTIYF

abundance: -
j_gene: TRBJ2-1
v_gene: TRBV7-2
CDR3aa: CASSSLSGRPHNEQFF

abundance: -
j_gene: TRBJ1-5
v_gene: TRBV4-1
CDR3aa: CASSQDWGGSNQPQHF

abundance: -
j_gene: TRBJ2-5
v_gene: TRBV5-1
CDR3aa: CASSPGDLQETQYF

abundance: once
j_gene: TRBJ2-3
v_gene: TRBV9
CDR3aa: CASSPRTGNTDTQYF

abundance: few
j_gene: TRBJ2-7
v_gene: TRBV7-9
CDR3aa: CASSSGLAGLYEQYF

abundance: -
j_gene: TRBJ1-1
v_gene: TRBV16
CDR3aa: CASSPLSGGAFF

abundance: -
j_gene: TRBJ1-2
v_gene: TRBV7-9
CDR3aa: CASSPQGGYGYTF

abundance: once
j_gene: TRBJ2-1
v_gene: TRBV9
CDR3aa: CASSVEGATGAEDEQFF

abundance: -
j_gene: TRBJ1-2
v_gene: TRBV5-6
CDR3aa: CASSLGTNYGYTF

abundance: -
j_gene: TRBJ2-7
v_gene: TRBV2
CDR3aa: CATGTGGYEQYF

abundance: -
j_gene: TRBJ2-7
v_gene: TRBV30
CDR3aa: CAWSKGQSSYEQYF

abundance: -
j_gene: TRBJ2-3
v_gene: TRBV5-4
CDR3aa: CASSFGTGEDTQYF

abundance: -
j_gene: TRBJ1-2
v_gene: TRBV9
CDR3aa: CASSVVTGGDGYTF

abundance: -
j_gene: TRBJ2-5
v_gene: TRBV7-8
CDR3aa: CASTPTGHAQETQYF

abundance: -
j_gene: TRBJ1-4
v_gene: TRBV7-9
CDR3aa: CASSLVTEKLFF

abundance: few
j_gene: TRBJ1-6
v_gene: TRBV7-2
CDR3aa: CASSLGLRDALHF

abundance: -
j_gene: TRBJ1-4
v_gene: TRBV25-1
CDR3aa: CASSEFRFGEKLFF

abundance: -
j_gene: TRBJ2-7
v_gene: TRBV4-3
CDR3aa: CASSQDFRTGSYEQYF

abundance: -
j_gene: TRBJ1-4
v_gene: TRBV5-4
CDR3aa: CASSLAGGRRVGEKLFF

abundance: once
j_gene: TRBJ1-2
v_gene: TRBV5-1
CDR3aa: CASSPGPRLNYGYTF

abundance: -
j_gene: TRBJ2-6
v_gene: TRBV5-3
CDR3aa: CARSGASSGIISGANVLTF

abundance: -
j_gene: TRBJ2-2
v_gene: TRBV25-1
CDR3aa: CASSRQGARTGELFF

abundance: -
j_gene: TRBJ1-3
v_gene: TRBV19
CDR3aa: CASSIDRTASSGNTIYF

abundance: -
j_gene: TRBJ2-5
v_gene: TRBV6-5
CDR3aa: CASSPGQETQYF

abundance: few
j_gene: TRBJ2-1
v_gene: TRBV10-1
CDR3aa: CASSESRASGRVEQFF